These 5 T cell receptor beta chains came from one sample sequenced in a study of cytomegalovirus exposure and HLA in healthy donors (dated by TCRdb to about 2017). Receptors were amplified or captured by the immunoSEQ multiplex PCR assay. Imported from immuneACCESS, the table was reduced by TCRdb to in-frame sequences with V and J called. These copies leave out some clones; in studies compared against another copy, an unresolved V gene accounts for under half, and the cause of the remainder is not known. The sample table holds hundreds of thousands of clones, of which roughly 87% were seen once. The ten largest account for roughly 3% of the sample. The sample comprised PBMCs. The source is a woman aged 30 to 39 in good health and CMV-seronegative.

V is TRBV30 and J is TRBJ2-7; possibly TRBD1 or TRBD2 for D (6 bases each). Trimming took off 0 bases at V and 4 bases at J, with 16 bases between the two ends. The CDR3 totals 15 residues. The germline CDR1 and CDR2 sequences are GTSNPN and SVGIG (reference sequence). The CDR3 bases are TGTGCCTGGAGTGTAGGTCCGACTAGGGGGTACGAGCAGTACTTC. Amino acid sequence: CAWSVGPTRGYEQYF.

The count of this clone is one. The chain is built from TRBV6-4 and TRBJ2-1; TRBD2 agrees at 11 bases. Germline-derived CDR1 and CDR2 are MRHNA and SNTAGT. V was clipped by 2 bases and J by 4 bases; unmatched bases: 7. The length of the CDR3 is 17 residues. CDR3: CASSDALAGGDYNEQFF. CDR3 sequence (DNA): TGTGCCAGCAGTGACGCCCTAGCGGGAGGAGATTACAATGAGCAGTTCTTC.

The V gene is TRBV9, the J gene TRBJ2-7, with D possibly matching TRBD2 (6 bases). Trimming pared 3 bases from V and 3 bases from J, leaving 13 bases between. Germline V CDR1 and CDR2: SGDLS, YYNGEE. The length of the CDR3 is 14 residues. The CDR3 here is CASSGRTGDYEQYF. CDR3 in DNA: TGTGCCAGCAGCGGACGGACGGGAGACTACGAGCAGTACTTC.

The genes are TRBV6-5 and TRBJ2-7; D uncertain. The length of the CDR3 is 15 residues. Deletions cut 0 bases from V and 4 bases from J, with 13 bases between. Germline loops: CDR1 MNHEY, CDR2 SVGAGI. In nucleotides, the CDR3 is TGTGCCAGCAGTTACTCAGGGCAAACCGTATACGAGCAGTACTTC. This gives the protein CASSYSGQTVYEQYF.

This chain connects TRBV2 to TRBJ2-5, with D possibly being TRBD1 (6 bases). Germline CDR1 SNHLY, CDR2 FYNNEI. CDR3 length: 12 residues. The germline V and J ends were trimmed by 8 bases and 1 base, with 8 bases remaining between them. In DNA form, the CDR3 reads TGTGCCAGCGTGACAGGCCAAGAGACCCAGTACTTC. Translating gives CASVTGQETQYF.